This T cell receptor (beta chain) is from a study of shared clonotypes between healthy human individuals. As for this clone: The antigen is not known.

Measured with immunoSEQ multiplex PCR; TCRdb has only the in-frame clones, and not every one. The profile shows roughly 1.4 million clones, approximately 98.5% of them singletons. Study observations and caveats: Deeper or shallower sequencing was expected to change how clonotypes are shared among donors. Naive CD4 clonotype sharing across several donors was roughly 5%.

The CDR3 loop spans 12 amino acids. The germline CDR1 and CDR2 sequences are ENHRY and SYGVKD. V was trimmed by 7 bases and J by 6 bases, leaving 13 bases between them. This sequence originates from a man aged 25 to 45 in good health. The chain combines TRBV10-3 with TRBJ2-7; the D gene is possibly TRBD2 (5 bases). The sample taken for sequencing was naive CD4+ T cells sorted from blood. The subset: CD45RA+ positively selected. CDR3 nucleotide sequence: TGTGCCATCAAGGAGCCCGCGGGCGAGCAGTACTTC. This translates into CAIKEPAGEQYF.